A single sample gave rise to the 32 T cell receptor beta chains below, sequenced in a study of T cells expressing NK-cell markers (TCRdb year 2020). Receptor libraries were prepared by 5' RACE. This sample was sequenced with an Illumina HiSeq 2000. TCRdb reprocessed the reads and provides one entry for every CDR3 protein sequence; no DNA is given. The sample table holds about 410,000 distinct CDR3 sequences. Over 8.5% of the sample lies in the top ten. Material for sequencing was blood T cells: a sorted CD56 or NKG2C T cell subset, CD4+ or CD8+ T cells, or bulk PBMC T cells (not recorded which). The receptors come from a woman aged 45-60 years in good health. Donor details come from another sample of the same person, matched by shared clones.

V and J are TRBV11-3 and TRBJ2-1; TCRdb selects TRBD2, and the lack of DNA leaves this call unchecked. The CDR3 sequence is 14 residues long. Germline V lookup: CDR1 SGHNT, CDR2 YENEEA. The CDR3 protein is CASSELAIFGEQFF.

V is TRBV24-1 and J is TRBJ1-1. The CDR3 extends over 13 amino acids. CDR1 is KGHDR and CDR2 is SFDVKD in the germline V gene. This CDR3 reads CATREDANTEAFF.

The chain couples TRBV3-1 to TRBJ2-1; TCRdb picks TRBD2, but there is no DNA to check that call. The germline V gene has CDR1 LGHDT and CDR2 YNNKEL (reference sequence). CDR3 size: 15 residues. The CDR3 loop reads CASSQRREPRGEQFF.

The chain recombines TRBV20-1 with TRBJ2-5; the D call of TRBD2 rests on TCRdb alone, since no DNA is present to check it. The CDR3 consists of 14 residues. Germline CDR1 is DFQATT and CDR2 is SNEGSKA (reference sequence). This CDR3 reads CSVRALAGSETQYF.

This chain links TRBV20-1 with TRBJ2-1. Germline assignment: CDR1 DFQATT and CDR2 SNEGSKA (reference sequence). CDR3 size: 14 residues. The CDR3 protein is CSANGGSTYNEQFF.

The rearrangement joins TRBV12-3 or TRBV12-4 to TRBJ2-7; TCRdb outputs TRBD1, but without DNA this stays unchecked. CDR3 length: 13 amino acids. The CDR3 here is CASTVRQGGEQYF.

The rearrangement uses TRBV5-1 and TRBJ2-1; the D call of TRBD1 rests on TCRdb alone, since no DNA is present to check it. Germline V gives CDR1 SGHRS, CDR2 YFSETQ. The CDR3 has 14 amino acids. The CDR3 loop is CASSLAPLDNEQFF.

J is TRBJ2-1 and V is TRBV12-3 or TRBV12-4; the TCRdb call, TRBD1, lacks DNA for checking. The CDR3 is 16 amino acids. The CDR3 reads CASSTRFRTSYNEQFF.

The chain recombines TRBV29-1 with TRBJ2-3; without DNA, the TCRdb call of TRBD2 cannot be checked. Germline CDR1 SQVTM, CDR2 ANQGSEA. The CDR3 totals 15 residues. CDR3 protein: CSVEDASFGTDTQYF.

J is TRBJ2-3 and V is TRBV18; without DNA, the TCRdb call of TRBD2 cannot be checked. This CDR3 has 17 residues. Germline CDR1 is KGHSH and CDR2 is LQKENI. CDR3 loop: CASSPPTSGRVPDTQYF.

The chain combines TRBV11-2 with TRBJ2-2. Germline lookup yields CDR1 SGHAT and CDR2 FQNNGV. CDR3 length equals 13 residues. The CDR3 sequence: CASSLDAAGELFF.

The J gene is TRBJ2-3, the V gene TRBV20-1; TCRdb picks TRBD2, but there is no DNA to check that call. CDR1 is DFQATT and CDR2 is SNEGSKA in the germline V gene (reference sequence). The CDR3 spans 14 residues. Here the CDR3 reads CSARDTEGPDTQYF.

CDR3 sequence reads: CSARGLAVYEQFF. The V gene is TRBV20-1, the J gene TRBJ2-1; TCRdb gives TRBD2 as the D gene, but with no DNA this cannot be confirmed. The CDR3 spans 13 residues. Germline V gives CDR1 DFQATT, CDR2 SNEGSKA (reference sequence).

The gene calls are TRBV20-1 and TRBJ2-5; TCRdb returns TRBD1, unconfirmable since there is no DNA. The CDR3 has 13 amino acids. Germline CDR1 is DFQATT and CDR2 is SNEGSKA (reference sequence). CDR3 amino acids: CSAIDRVQETQYF.

CDR3 amino acids: CSARDRTGRSYEQYF. The chain recombines TRBV20-1 with TRBJ2-7. The CDR3 is 15 amino acids. The germline V gene encodes CDR1 DFQATT and CDR2 SNEGSKA (reference sequence).

The chain employs TRBV9 and TRBJ2-3; there is no DNA to check the TCRdb D call of TRBD2. The germline CDR1 and CDR2 sequences are SGDLS and YYNGEE. The CDR3 loop spans 16 amino acids. The CDR3 region is CASSGASGRALDTQYF.

The V call is TRBV24-1, the J call TRBJ2-5; TCRdb names TRBD1, which stays unverified in the absence of DNA. The CDR3 loop spans 17 amino acids. The germline V gene encodes CDR1 KGHDR and CDR2 SFDVKD. CDR3 region: CATSDFTGQPSGETQYF.

This sequence joins TRBV24-1 and TRBJ1-4. The CDR3 loop spans 11 amino acids. The germline gives CDR1 KGHDR, CDR2 SFDVKD. CDR3 loop: CAAGDAIGLFF.

The CDR3 spells CASSSGLGYDEQFF. This chain links TRBV12-3 or TRBV12-4 with TRBJ2-1; TCRdb picks TRBD2, but there is no DNA to check that call. The CDR3 totals 14 residues.

V is TRBV11-2 and J is TRBJ2-3; TCRdb gives TRBD1 as the D gene, but with no DNA this cannot be confirmed. Germline V gives CDR1 SGHAT, CDR2 FQNNGV. CDR3 size: 17 residues. CDR3 in amino acids: CASSSLDHRGHPDTQYF.

V and J are TRBV30 and TRBJ1-1. Germline lookup yields CDR1 GTSNPN and CDR2 SVGIG (reference sequence). The CDR3 covers 14 residues. The CDR3 is CAWRAAGATSRAFF.

V is TRBV7-9 and J is TRBJ2-5; TCRdb indicates TRBD2, and absent DNA this call remains unverified. Germline CDR1 is SEHNR and CDR2 is FQNEAQ (reference sequence). CDR3 size: 16 residues. CDR3 sequence reads: CASSSPRFGQRETQYF.

This chain uses TRBV10-3 with TRBJ2-3; lacking DNA, the TRBD1 call made by TCRdb goes unchecked. The CDR3 is made up of 11 amino acids. Germline V lookup: CDR1 ENHRY, CDR2 SYGVKD. The CDR3 is CAIRAGDTQYF.

This CDR3 is CASSFDRVNEQFF. The rearrangement links TRBV2 to TRBJ2-1; TCRdb calls TRBD1, which cannot be checked without DNA. The length of the CDR3 is 13 residues. Germline V CDR1 and CDR2: SNHLY, FYNNEI.

CDR3 sequence: CAISESLQSSNEKLFF. The rearrangement joins TRBV10-3 to TRBJ1-4. CDR1 is ENHRY and CDR2 is SYGVKD in the germline V gene. The CDR3 has 16 residues.

The V and J genes are TRBV6-5 and TRBJ1-6; the TCRdb call, TRBD1, lacks DNA for checking. Germline V lookup: CDR1 MNHEY, CDR2 SVGAGI. The CDR3 runs 14 residues. CDR3 residues: CASTQGRSNSPLHF.

This chain links TRBV20-1 with TRBJ2-3; absent DNA, TCRdb's TRBD2 call cannot be checked. This CDR3 has 14 amino acids. CDR1 is DFQATT and CDR2 is SNEGSKA in the germline V gene (reference sequence). CDR3 amino acids: CSASVSGGRNTQYF.

The chain's CDR3 is CSSSPVGLSNEQFF. V and J are TRBV20-1 and TRBJ2-1; TCRdb designates TRBD2, a call that cannot be tested without DNA. The germline CDR1 and CDR2 sequences are DFQATT and SNEGSKA (reference sequence). This CDR3 comprises 14 residues.

The genes are TRBV25-1 and TRBJ1-2; TCRdb outputs TRBD1, but without DNA this stays unchecked. Germline lookup yields CDR1 MGHDK and CDR2 SYGVNS. The CDR3 totals 15 residues. The CDR3 protein is CASTPRGEANYGYTF.

The CDR3 sequence: CASSQARGGLDSSPLHF. This chain joins TRBV4-2 and TRBJ1-6; as DNA is missing, the TRBD1 call by TCRdb cannot be tested. Per the germline V gene, CDR1 is LGHNA and CDR2 is YNFKEQ. The CDR3 consists of 17 residues.

The chain is built from TRBV5-1 and TRBJ2-1; the TCRdb call, TRBD1, lacks DNA for checking. Per germline, CDR1 SGHRS and CDR2 YFSETQ. The CDR3 consists of 15 residues. The CDR3 reads CASSLPDRGRGEQFF.

The V gene is TRBV2, the J gene TRBJ2-2; there is no DNA to check the TCRdb D call of TRBD2. The CDR3 runs 16 residues. Germline CDR1 SNHLY, CDR2 FYNNEI. The CDR3 is CATFSSGRAGGGELFF.